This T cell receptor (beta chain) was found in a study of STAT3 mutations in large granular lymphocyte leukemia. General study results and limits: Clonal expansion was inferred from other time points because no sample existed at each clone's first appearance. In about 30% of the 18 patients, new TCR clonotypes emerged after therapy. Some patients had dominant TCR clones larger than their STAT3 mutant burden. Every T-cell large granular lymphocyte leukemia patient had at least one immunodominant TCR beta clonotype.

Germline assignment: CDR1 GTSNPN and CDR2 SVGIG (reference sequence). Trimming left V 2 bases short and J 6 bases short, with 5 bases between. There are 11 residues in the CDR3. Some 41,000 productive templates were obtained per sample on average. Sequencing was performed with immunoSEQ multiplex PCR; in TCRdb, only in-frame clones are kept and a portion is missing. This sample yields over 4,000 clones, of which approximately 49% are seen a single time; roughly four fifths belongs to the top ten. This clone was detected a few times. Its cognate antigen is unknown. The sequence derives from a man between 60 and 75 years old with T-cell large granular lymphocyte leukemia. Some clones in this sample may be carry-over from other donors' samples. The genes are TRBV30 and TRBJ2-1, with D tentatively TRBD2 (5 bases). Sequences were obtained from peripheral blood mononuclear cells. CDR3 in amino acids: CAWSRGNEQFF. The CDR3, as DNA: TGTGCCTGGAGTCGGGGCAATGAGCAGTTCTTC.